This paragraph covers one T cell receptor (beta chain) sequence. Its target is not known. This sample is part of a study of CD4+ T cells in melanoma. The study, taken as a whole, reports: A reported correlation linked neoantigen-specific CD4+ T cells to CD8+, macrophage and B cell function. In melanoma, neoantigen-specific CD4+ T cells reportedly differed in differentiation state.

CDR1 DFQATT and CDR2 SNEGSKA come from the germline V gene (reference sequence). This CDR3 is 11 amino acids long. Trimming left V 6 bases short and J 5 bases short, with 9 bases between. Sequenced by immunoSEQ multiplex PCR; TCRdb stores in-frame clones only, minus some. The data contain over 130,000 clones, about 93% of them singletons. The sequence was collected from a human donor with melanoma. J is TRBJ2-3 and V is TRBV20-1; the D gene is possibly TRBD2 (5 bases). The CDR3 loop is CSAPRGDTQYF. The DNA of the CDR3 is TGCAGTGCGCCACGGGGAGATACGCAGTATTTT.